This T cell receptor beta chain is from a study of immune characterization of retroperitoneal liposarcoma (dated by TCRdb to the late 2010s). This clonotype was seen many times. Its antigen is unknown. Qualities for individual bases were not recorded, and no much larger clone is one base off. The CDR3 covers 13 residues, taking in both the cysteine and the phenylalanine. Just CDR3 DNA is preserved here, 39 bases in frame from base 1. The germline V gene gives CDR1 as MNHNS and CDR2 as SASEGT. Libraries were prepared through PCR. Sequencer: NextSeq 500. The public reads were reprocessed in TCRdb via fastp at Q25 and MiXCR, keeping in-frame beta chains. Rows merge per CDR3 protein into single entries with the most common DNA and genes. The sample has 9,500 to 14,000 distinct CDR3 sequences on record, about 26% of them singletons. Of the sample, approximately 9.7% falls within the top ten clones.

Recombination joined TRBV6-1 with TRBJ2-1; the D region possibly corresponds to TRBD2 (5 bases align). The DNA end is a closer match to TRBJ2-7, so the J assignment may be wrong. The sequencing sample was made of tumor tissue. The source of this sequence is a female donor with retroperitoneal liposarcoma. The CDR3 region: CASSSTGYNEQYF. The nucleotide sequence is given as TGTGCCAGCAGCTCTACGGGGTACAATGAGCAGTACTTC.